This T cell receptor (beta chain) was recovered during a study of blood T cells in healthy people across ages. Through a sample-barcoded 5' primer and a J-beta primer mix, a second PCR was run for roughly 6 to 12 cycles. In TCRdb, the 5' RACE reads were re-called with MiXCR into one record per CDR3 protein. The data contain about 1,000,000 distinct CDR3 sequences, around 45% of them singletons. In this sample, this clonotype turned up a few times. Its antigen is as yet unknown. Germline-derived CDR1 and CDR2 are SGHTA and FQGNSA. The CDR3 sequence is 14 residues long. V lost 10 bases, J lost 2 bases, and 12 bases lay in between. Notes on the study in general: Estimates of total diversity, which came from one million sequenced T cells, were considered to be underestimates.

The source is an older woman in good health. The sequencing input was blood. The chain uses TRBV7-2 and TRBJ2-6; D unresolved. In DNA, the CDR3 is TGTGCCACCAAGGGTCGGCCTGGGGCCAACGTCCTGACTTTC. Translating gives CATKGRPGANVLTF.